One sample yielded the 23 T cell receptor beta chains listed below, sequenced in a study of blood T cell repertoires in COVID-19. Repertoires were generated with immunoSEQ multiplex PCR, while TCRdb's copy carries only in-frame clones and drops some. The sample records about 80,000 clones, around 77% being singletons. Material: peripheral blood. All receptors come from a man aged 65-85 years with active or convalescent COVID-19.

The gene calls are TRBV5-1 and TRBJ2-3; TRBD2 matches at 9 bases. Germline-derived CDR1 and CDR2 are SGHRS and YFSETQ. Trimming at V came to 0 bases and at J to 3 bases, leaving 2 bases not matched to a gene. The CDR3 runs 15 residues. Here the CDR3 reads CASSLAAGGTDTQYF. CDR3 DNA: TGCGCCAGCAGCTTGGCGGCGGGGGGGACAGATACGCAGTATTTT.

This CDR3 reads CASSRGENTEAFF. As DNA, the CDR3 is TGTGCCAGCAGCAGGGGGGAGAACACTGAAGCTTTCTTT. The chain couples TRBV6-5 to TRBJ1-1, with TRBD1 matching 7 bases. Per the germline V gene, CDR1 is MNHEY and CDR2 is SVGAGI. The V segment lost 6 bases and the J segment 1 base; nucleotides outside the gene matches: 2. The CDR3 is 13 residues long.

This clone was found a few times. The rearrangement links TRBV24-1 to TRBJ2-3, with 11 bases identical to TRBD2. Germline CDR1 KGHDR, CDR2 SFDVKD. This CDR3 has 18 residues. The ends lost 1 base at V and 2 bases at J; junction bases unmatched: 7. CDR3 protein: CATSDFGTSGRNTDTQYF. The CDR3, as DNA: TGTGCCACCAGTGATTTTGGGACTAGCGGTCGTAACACAGATACGCAGTATTTT.

This clone showed up just a few times. The gene calls are TRBV3-1 (or the pseudogene TRBV3-2) and TRBJ1-2, with D maybe TRBD1 (5 bases). With 5 bases removed from V and 6 bases from J, the gap between germline ends came to 13 bases. Germline values: CDR1 LGHDT, CDR2 YNNKEL (reference sequence). The length of the CDR3 is 13 residues. The CDR3 spells CASSFGGNDGYTF. The CDR3 bases are TGTGCCAGCAGCTTCGGGGGGAACGATGGCTACACCTTC.

This chain uses TRBV10-2 with TRBJ1-4; D is undetermined. This CDR3 contains 14 residues. V lost 6 bases and J 5 bases, leaving 13 bases between the germline ends. Germline-derived CDR1 and CDR2 are WSHSY and SAAADI. Here the CDR3 DNA reads TGCGCCAGCAGGAGGGCTGGCCCCAATGAAAAACTGTTTTTT. Translation gives CASRRAGPNEKLFF.

The chain recombines TRBV28 with TRBJ1-5; D gene uncertain. V shed 6 bases and J shed 6 bases, with 21 bases lying between them. Germline values: CDR1 MDHEN, CDR2 SYDVKM. The CDR3 consists of 16 residues. The CDR3 DNA sequence: TGTGCCAGCAGCCTAACGGAGGCTATAGGCATTCAGCCCCAGCATTTT. The encoded protein is CASSLTEAIGIQPQHF. The full variable domain, in which reference TRBV28 and TRBJ1-5 provide the parts outside the CDR3, is DVKVTQSSRYLVKRTGEKVFLECVQDMDHENMFWYRQDPGLGLRLIYFSYDVKMKEKGDIPEGYSVSREKKERFSLILESASTNQTSMYLCASSLTEAIGIQPQHFGDGTRLSIL.

This clone was detected once. The rearrangement uses TRBV19 and TRBJ1-1, with 10 positions matching TRBD1. V trimming: 9 bases; J trimming: 1 base; junction bases outside the gene matches: 8. Germline V gives CDR1 LNHDA, CDR2 SQIVND (reference sequence). The CDR3 length is 15 residues. DNA of the CDR3: TGTGCCAGCCACCGGGACAGGGGTACGAACACTGAAGCTTTCTTT. Translation gives CASHRDRGTNTEAFF.

This clone was counted a single time. V is TRBV19 and J is TRBJ1-5; possibly TRBD1 for D (6 bases). The V and J ends lost 6 bases and 6 bases respectively, with 21 bases between them. CDR3 length: 16 residues. Germline V gene sequence: CDR1 LNHDA, CDR2 SQIVND (reference sequence). CDR3 in DNA: TGTGCCAGTAGGGGGGCTTTTGGCTTGTTCGGTCAGCCCCAGCATTTT. The encoded protein is CASRGAFGLFGQPQHF. The variable domain in full, completed from reference TRBV19 and TRBJ1-5, reads DGGITQSPKYLFRKEGQNVTLSCEQNLNHDAMYWYRQDPGQGLRLIYYSQIVNDFQKGDIAEGYSVSREKKESFPLTVTSAQKNPTAFYLCASRGAFGLFGQPQHFGDGTRLSIL.

The rearrangement joins TRBV27 to TRBJ2-7, with TRBD2 matching 12 bases. The CDR3 contains 15 residues. J gave up 5 bases and V 5 bases, and 7 bases lay outside the gene matches. Germline CDR1 MNHEY, CDR2 SMNVEV (reference sequence). The CDR3 coding sequence is TGTGCCAGCAGTACTCTAGCGGGGGGGCTCCACGAGCAGTACTTC. This translates into CASSTLAGGLHEQYF.

The chain has TRBV5-1 and TRBJ2-3; a possible D gene is TRBD1 (8 bases). V was shortened by 7 bases and J by 0 bases, with 15 bases between the two germline ends. The CDR3 consists of 15 residues. Germline CDR1 reads SGHRS; CDR2 reads YFSETQ. The DNA of the CDR3 is TGCGCCAGCTCAACAGGGGGGGGGAGCACAGATACGCAGTATTTT. Translation: CASSTGGGSTDTQYF.

The gene calls are TRBV19 and TRBJ1-1; D gene unclear. Germline V lookup: CDR1 LNHDA, CDR2 SQIVND (reference sequence). CDR3 length equals 14 residues. Trimming left V 5 bases short and J 4 bases short, with 14 bases between. The CDR3 coding sequence is TGTGCCAGTAGTGCCAGACCAGCAGGCACTGAAGCTTTCTTT. Residues: CASSARPAGTEAFF.

The chain recombines TRBV6-5 with TRBJ2-7; D is possibly TRBD1 (6 bases). The V end lost 7 bases, the J end lost 0 bases, and 13 bases lay between the germline ends. The CDR3 is 14 amino acids. Per the germline V gene, CDR1 is MNHEY and CDR2 is SVGAGI. CDR3 loop: CASKGQRNSYEQYF. In DNA form, the CDR3 reads TGTGCCAGCAAAGGACAGAGGAACTCCTACGAGCAGTACTTC.

This clone has more than one count but fewer than ten. This chain links TRBV10-3 with TRBJ2-2; D perhaps matches TRBD1 (5 bases). The CDR3 has 14 residues. Germline V gene data show CDR1 as ENHRY and CDR2 as SYGVKD. V was pared by 6 bases and J by 1 base, with 9 bases between. The CDR3 DNA reads as TGTGCCATCAGAGCTACAGGGAACACCGGGGAGCTGTTTTTT. Its protein is CAIRATGNTGELFF.

The rearrangement joins TRBV19 to TRBJ1-5, with D possibly matching TRBD1 (5 bases). This CDR3 spans 14 amino acids. Between the trimmed V and J ends, which lost 5 bases and 5 bases, there was a span of 13 bases. Germline assignment: CDR1 LNHDA and CDR2 SQIVND (reference sequence). The CDR3 nucleotides are TGTGCCAGTAGTCTAAACAGGCCGTATCAGCCCCAGCATTTT. Protein product: CASSLNRPYQPQHF.

The V and J genes are TRBV27 and TRBJ1-2, with 11 bases that match TRBD1. The germline V gene has CDR1 MNHEY and CDR2 SMNVEV (reference sequence). The ends lost 1 base at V and 3 bases at J; junction bases unmatched: 13. The CDR3 consists of 19 residues. In DNA, the CDR3 is TGTGCCAGCAGTTTATTGCCCGGACAGGGGGCATATAACGACTATGGCTACACCTTC. Translating it yields CASSLLPGQGAYNDYGYTF.

The V and J genes are TRBV9 and TRBJ2-7, with 9 positions matching TRBD2. Germline V gene lookup returns CDR1 SGDLS and CDR2 YYNGEE. The length of the CDR3 is 16 residues. Trimming cost V 0 bases and J 6 bases; bases outside gene matches: 10. CDR3 DNA: TGTGCCAGCAGCGTAGGAGGTTTAGCGGGGGCGGGCGAGCAGTACTTC. Protein: CASSVGGLAGAGEQYF.

This chain joins TRBV6-5 and TRBJ2-7, with 7 bases lining up with TRBD2. After removal of 1 base from V and 3 bases from J, the junction contained 6 bases not matched to a gene. Per germline, CDR1 MNHEY and CDR2 SVGAGI. The CDR3 totals 15 residues. The CDR3 coding sequence is TGTGCCAGCAGTTACTTAAGCGGGACCCACTACGAGCAGTACTTC. Its translation: CASSYLSGTHYEQYF.

This clone showed up just a few times. This rearrangement joins TRBV28 to TRBJ2-7; D not certain. The germline V gene has CDR1 MDHEN and CDR2 SYDVKM. This CDR3 comprises 13 residues. V lost 10 bases and J 3 bases, leaving 16 bases between the germline ends. The CDR3 DNA sequence: TGTGCCACCTCCGTCGTCTCGGGCTACGAGCAGTACTTC. Translation: CATSVVSGYEQYF.

The chain uses TRBV2 and TRBJ1-6; D may be TRBD1 (5 bases). CDR1 and CDR2 (germline): SNHLY, FYNNEI. The length of the CDR3 is 14 residues. Trimming cost V 4 bases and J 7 bases, with 11 bases left between them. The CDR3 sequence: CASSGRDLNSPLHF. CDR3 bases: TGTGCCAGCAGTGGTAGGGACTTGAATTCACCCCTCCACTTT.

The genes are TRBV6-5 and TRBJ2-2, with D tentatively TRBD2 (6 bases). The CDR3 consists of 16 residues. V gave up 0 bases and J gave up 4 bases, with 12 bases separating them. Germline values: CDR1 MNHEY, CDR2 SVGAGI. CDR3 nucleotides: TGTGCCAGCAGTTACTCCGGTAGCGGTGGCACCGGGGAGCTGTTTTTT. Amino acids: CASSYSGSGGTGELFF.

This chain connects TRBV5-1 to TRBJ1-4; D is undetermined. Looked up from germline, CDR1 is SGHRS and CDR2 is YFSETQ. The CDR3 loop spans 15 amino acids. V dropped 5 bases and J dropped 6 bases, with 17 bases sitting between them. CDR3 loop: CASSGGGSMDEKLFF. The CDR3 DNA sequence: TGCGCCAGCAGTGGAGGCGGTAGTATGGATGAAAAACTGTTTTTT.

The chain combines TRBV2 with TRBJ2-3, with D perhaps matching TRBD1 (6 bases). Germline V lookup: CDR1 SNHLY, CDR2 FYNNEI. V lost 7 bases and J lost 1, with 15 bases in between. The CDR3 extends over 15 amino acids. The CDR3: CASTLRGLGTDTQYF. For the CDR3, the DNA is TGTGCCAGCACCCTCAGGGGCCTGGGCACAGATACGCAGTATTTT. Supplemented by reference TRBV2 and TRBJ2-3, the full variable domain reads EPEVTQTPSHQVTQMGQEVILRCVPISNHLYFYWYRQILGQKVEFLVSFYNNEISEKSEIFDDQFSVERPDGSNFTLKIRSTKLEDSAMYFCASTLRGLGTDTQYFGPGTRLTVL.

The rearrangement links TRBV11-2 to TRBJ2-1; TRBD2 aligns across 12 bases. V shed 1 base, J shed 8 bases, and the junction held 9 bases outside the gene matches. The CDR3 is 17 amino acids. In germline, CDR1 is SGHAT, CDR2 FQNNGV. CDR3 coding DNA: TGTGCCAGCAGCTTAGTGCCGCTAGCGGGGGGGCTTGATGAGCAGTTCTTC. Protein sequence: CASSLVPLAGGLDEQFF.